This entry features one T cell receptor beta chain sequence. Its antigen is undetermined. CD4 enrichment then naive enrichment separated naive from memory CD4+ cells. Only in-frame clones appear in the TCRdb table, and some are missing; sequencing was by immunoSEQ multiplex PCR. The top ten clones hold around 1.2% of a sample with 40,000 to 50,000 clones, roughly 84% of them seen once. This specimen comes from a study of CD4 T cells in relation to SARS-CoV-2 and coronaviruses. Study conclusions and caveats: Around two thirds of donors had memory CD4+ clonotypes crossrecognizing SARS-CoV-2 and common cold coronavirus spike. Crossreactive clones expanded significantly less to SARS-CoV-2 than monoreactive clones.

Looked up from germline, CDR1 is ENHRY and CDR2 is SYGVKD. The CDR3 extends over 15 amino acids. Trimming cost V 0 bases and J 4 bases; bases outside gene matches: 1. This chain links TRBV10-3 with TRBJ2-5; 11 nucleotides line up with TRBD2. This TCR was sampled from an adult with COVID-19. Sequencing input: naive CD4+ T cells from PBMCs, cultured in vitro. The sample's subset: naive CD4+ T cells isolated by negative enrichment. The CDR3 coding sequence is TGTGCCATCAGTGAGTCGCTAGCGGGGGGAGAGACCCAGTACTTC. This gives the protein CAISESLAGGETQYF.